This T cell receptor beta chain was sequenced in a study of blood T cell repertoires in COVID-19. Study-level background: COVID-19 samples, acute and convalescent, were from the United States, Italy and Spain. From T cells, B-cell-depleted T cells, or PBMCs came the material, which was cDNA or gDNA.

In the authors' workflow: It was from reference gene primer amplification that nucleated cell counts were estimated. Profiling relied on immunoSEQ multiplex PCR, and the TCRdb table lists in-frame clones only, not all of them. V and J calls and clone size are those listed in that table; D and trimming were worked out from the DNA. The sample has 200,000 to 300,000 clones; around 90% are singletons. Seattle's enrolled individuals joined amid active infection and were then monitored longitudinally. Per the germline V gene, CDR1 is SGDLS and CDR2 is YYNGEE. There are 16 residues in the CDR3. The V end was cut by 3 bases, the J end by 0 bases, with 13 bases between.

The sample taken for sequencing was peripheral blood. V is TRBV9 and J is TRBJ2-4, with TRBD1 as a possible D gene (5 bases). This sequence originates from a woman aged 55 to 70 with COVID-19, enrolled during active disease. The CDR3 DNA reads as TGTGCCAGCAGCGCTGGAGACAGACTAGCCAAAAACATTCAGTACTTC. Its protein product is CASSAGDRLAKNIQYF.